Reported below is one T cell receptor beta chain. These data originate in a study of post-analysis software for immune sequencing data. The library was made from cDNA and included unique molecular identifiers. From the PCR reads, TCRdb called clonotypes with MiXCR, one entry per CDR3 protein. This table holds about 820,000 distinct CDR3 sequences, about 50% found once. This TCR came from a girl aged 5-17 years with multiple sclerosis. The source material was blood.

The CDR3 sequence is CSVDLAGVNQPQHF. DNA for the CDR3: TGCAGCGTTGATCTAGCGGGAGTCAATCAGCCCCAGCATTTT. J is TRBJ1-5 and V is TRBV29-1; D ambiguous. V gave up 3 bases and J gave up 3 bases, with 12 bases separating them. Germline V gene data show CDR1 as SQVTM and CDR2 as ANQGSEA. This CDR3 has 14 amino acids.